Presented here are 28 T cell receptor beta chains from one specimen sequenced in a study of Ad26.COV2.S vaccination and SARS-CoV-2 variants. Treatment defined: 19 received Ad26.COV2.S at low or high dose, single or two shots; roughly five received placebo; per-sample allocation not given. Samples were taken on day 63 after the first vaccine or placebo injection. Data came from immunoSEQ multiplex PCR; TCRdb stores just in-frame clones and leaves some out. The sample lists about 350,000 clones, around 88% seen once, with around a tenth in the top ten. Material: peripheral blood, obtained in a trial of Ad26.COV2.S vaccine versus placebo. These receptors originate from a person between 18 and 65 years old who received the Ad26.COV2.S COVID-19 vaccine or a placebo.

Only one count was recorded for this clone. J is TRBJ1-2 and V is TRBV3-1 (or the pseudogene TRBV3-2); a possible D gene is TRBD1 (5 bases). Germline CDR1 and CDR2: LGHDT and YNNKEL (reference sequence). This CDR3 is built from 16 residues. The V and J ends lost 0 bases and 5 bases respectively, with 16 bases between them. In DNA form, the CDR3 reads TGTGCCAGCAGCCAAGACAGGGCCCCCTTTTTATATGGCTACACCTTC. This translates into CASSQDRAPFLYGYTF.

The rearrangement joins TRBV3-1 (or the pseudogene TRBV3-2) to TRBJ1-3; D remains ambiguous. The germline CDR1 and CDR2 sequences are LGHDT and YNNKEL (reference sequence). The CDR3 has 16 amino acids. V was pared by 4 bases and J by 1 base, with 14 bases between. CDR3 region: CASSRSGRSSGNTIYF. The CDR3 DNA follows: TGTGCCAGCAGCCGTTCCGGCAGGTCGTCTGGAAACACCATATATTTT.

This clone was picked up a small number of times. The chain employs TRBV3-1 (or the pseudogene TRBV3-2) and TRBJ1-2, with D unclear. The CDR3 has 16 residues. The V gene lost 0 bases and the J gene lost 4 bases, with 15 bases spanning the gap. CDR1 is LGHDT and CDR2 is YNNKEL in the germline V gene (reference sequence). The CDR3 spells CASSQDLEGLSYGYTF. CDR3 sequence (DNA): TGTGCCAGCAGCCAAGATCTCGAAGGGCTTAGCTATGGCTACACCTTC.

This clone showed up just once. The chain is built from TRBV20-1 and TRBJ2-1; TRBD2 matches 9 bases. The junction had 7 bases not matched to a gene; V was cut back by 5 bases and J by 8 bases. This CDR3 is built from 13 residues. Germline CDR1 reads DFQATT; CDR2 reads SNEGSKA (reference sequence). In DNA, the CDR3 is TGCAGTGCTGGTGGACTAGCGAATGATGAGCAGTTCTTC. It translates to CSAGGLANDEQFF.

The V and J genes are TRBV5-1 and TRBJ2-5; 8 positions agree with TRBD1. The CDR3 is made up of 16 amino acids. V trimming: 3 bases; J trimming: 5 bases; junction bases outside the gene matches: 12. CDR1 is SGHRS and CDR2 is YFSETQ in the germline V gene. The CDR3: CASSSLTGAGGETQYF. The CDR3 nucleotides are TGCGCCAGCAGCTCGCTGACAGGGGCTGGAGGGGAGACCCAGTACTTC.

The chain is built from TRBV27 and TRBJ2-5; 9 nucleotides match TRBD2. CDR3 length: 13 amino acids. The junction had 9 bases not matched to a gene; V was cut back by 11 bases and J by 5 bases. Germline assignment: CDR1 MNHEY and CDR2 SMNVEV (reference sequence). CDR3 protein: CAARGRGRETQYF. The CDR3 region has the DNA TGTGCCGCCCGCGGGAGGGGTCGGGAGACCCAGTACTTC.

The chain employs TRBV5-6 and TRBJ2-3; possible D gene TRBD1, 6 bases. The CDR3 runs to 15 residues. Germline CDR1 is SGHDT and CDR2 is YYEEEE. With 0 bases removed from V and 2 bases from J, the gap between germline ends came to 10 bases. The CDR3 sequence: CASSLVDRSTDTQYF. CDR3 sequence (DNA): TGTGCCAGCAGCTTGGTGGACAGATCCACAGATACGCAGTATTTT.

The CDR3 reads CASSPKPGELFF. The CDR3 DNA is TGTGCCAGCAGTCCTAAACCCGGGGAGCTGTTTTTT. This chain uses TRBV28 with TRBJ2-2; no clear D gene. Germline CDR1 is MDHEN and CDR2 is SYDVKM. CDR3 length: 12 amino acids. The ends were cut back, 5 bases at V and 6 bases at J, with 7 bases in the middle. Variable domain in full (rest from reference TRBV28 and TRBJ2-2): DVKVTQSSRYLVKRTGEKVFLECVQDMDHENMFWYRQDPGLGLRLIYFSYDVKMKEKGDIPEGYSVSREKKERFSLILESASTNQTSMYLCASSPKPGELFFGEGSRLTVL.

J is TRBJ1-3 and V is TRBV3-1 (or the pseudogene TRBV3-2); tentative D call: TRBD1 (5 bases). Trimming pared 4 bases from V and 0 bases from J, leaving 16 bases between. This CDR3 is built from 17 residues. Germline V lookup: CDR1 LGHDT, CDR2 YNNKEL (reference sequence). CDR3 sequence: CASSPLQVPSSGNTIYF. For the CDR3, the DNA is TGTGCCAGCAGCCCCTTACAGGTGCCCAGCTCTGGAAACACCATATATTTT.

This chain connects TRBV6-2 or TRBV6-3 to TRBJ2-7; D might be TRBD1 or TRBD2, each matching 5 bases. Germline-derived CDR1 and CDR2 are MNHEY and SVGEGT. The CDR3 is made up of 14 amino acids. The germline V and J ends were trimmed by 0 bases and 2 bases, with 8 bases remaining between them. CDR3 in amino acids: CASSYSRGTYEQYF. As DNA, the CDR3 is TGTGCCAGCAGTTACTCGAGGGGAACCTACGAGCAGTACTTC.

V is TRBV7-9 and J is TRBJ2-1; possible D gene TRBD2, 5 bases. Trimming removed 1 base from V and 7 bases from J, with 8 bases in between. Germline V CDR1 and CDR2: SEHNR, FQNEAQ (reference sequence). This CDR3 has 13 residues. In DNA form, the CDR3 reads TGTGCCAGCAGCTTAGACGGCGGGAATGAGCAGTTCTTC. Amino acid sequence: CASSLDGGNEQFF.

This clone was detected only once. This chain connects TRBV30 to TRBJ1-1, with a tentative D call TRBD1 (5 bases). Germline CDR1 reads GTSNPN; CDR2 reads SVGIG (reference sequence). Trimming took off 5 bases at V and 6 bases at J, with 16 bases between the two ends. The CDR3 extends over 13 amino acids. CDR3 region: CAWGRAGVSEAFF. CDR3 DNA: TGTGCCTGGGGACGGGCGGGGGTTTCTGAAGCTTTCTTT.

Written as DNA, the CDR3 is TGTGCCAGCACCCTGGACAGGGGAGGGGGAGAGACCCAGTACTTC. Residues: CASTLDRGGGETQYF. V usage is TRBV5-4 and J usage is TRBJ2-5, with TRBD1 matching 9 bases. Germline-derived CDR1 and CDR2 are SGHNT and YYREEE (reference sequence). Unmatched junction bases numbered 10, after V lost 6 bases and J lost 4 bases. This CDR3 is 15 amino acids long.

Of note for this clone: Distinct nucleotide sequences in the sample also encode this CDR3. J is TRBJ2-7 and V is TRBV10-3; D gene ambiguous. The CDR3 runs to 11 residues. The germline V gene has CDR1 ENHRY and CDR2 SYGVKD. V dropped 2 bases and J dropped 2 bases, with 1 base sitting between them. In DNA form, the CDR3 reads TGTGCCATCAGTGAGACCTACGAGCAGTACTTC. As protein: CAISETYEQYF.

The J gene is TRBJ2-7, the V gene TRBV6-2 or TRBV6-3, with 12 nucleotides matching TRBD2. This CDR3 is built from 16 residues. Germline V gene sequence: CDR1 MNHEY, CDR2 SVGEGT. The V and J ends lost 0 bases and 3 bases, in that order; junction bases with no gene match: 3. The CDR3 nucleotides are TGTGCCAGCAGTTACTCCCGGACTAGCGGGGTCTACGAGCAGTACTTC. Translated, it gives CASSYSRTSGVYEQYF.

This clone came up a few times. The gene calls are TRBV19 and TRBJ2-7; possible D gene TRBD2, 5 bases. In germline, CDR1 is LNHDA, CDR2 SQIVND (reference sequence). Trimming cost V 5 bases and J 2 bases, with 13 bases left between them. The CDR3 extends over 14 amino acids. The DNA for the CDR3 is TGTGCCAGTAGTTGGGGTTACGGGGCCTACGAGCAGTACTTC. Translating it yields CASSWGYGAYEQYF. The variable domain in full, completed from reference TRBV19 and TRBJ2-7, reads DGGITQSPKYLFRKEGQNVTLSCEQNLNHDAMYWYRQDPGQGLRLIYYSQIVNDFQKGDIAEGYSVSREKKESFPLTVTSAQKNPTAFYLCASSWGYGAYEQYFGPGTRLTVT.

The rearrangement links TRBV11-2 to TRBJ2-5; 10 nucleotides agree with TRBD1. Germline V gives CDR1 SGHAT, CDR2 FQNNGV. V lost 4 bases, J lost 6 bases, and 8 bases stayed unmatched. The CDR3 is 15 residues long. The CDR3 bases are TGTGCCAGCAGCTCGGGACAGGGGATGAGACAGACCCAGTACTTC. It specifies CASSSGQGMRQTQYF.

The chain recombines TRBV28 with TRBJ1-1; no firm D call. Germline CDR1 reads MDHEN; CDR2 reads SYDVKM. V dropped 9 bases and J dropped 0 bases, with 11 bases sitting between them. CDR3 length equals 13 residues. This CDR3 reads CASERNLNTEAFF. Written as DNA, the CDR3 is TGTGCCAGTGAACGGAATTTGAACACTGAAGCTTTCTTT.

This chain links TRBV11-2 with TRBJ1-6; D unclear. V shed 5 bases and J shed 4 bases, with 18 bases lying between them. CDR1 is SGHAT and CDR2 is FQNNGV in the germline V gene. The CDR3 spans 17 residues. The CDR3: CASSPIHVGPYNSPLHF. In DNA form, the CDR3 reads TGTGCCAGCAGCCCTATTCACGTTGGACCATATAATTCACCCCTCCACTTT.

This chain joins TRBV28 and TRBJ1-5; TRBD1 might be the D (6 bases). Germline V CDR1 and CDR2: MDHEN, SYDVKM. Trimming removed 5 bases from V and 4 bases from J, with 15 bases in between. The length of the CDR3 is 15 residues. DNA of the CDR3: TGTGCCAGCAGTCTACAGGGCTTCGGGAATCAGCCCCAGCATTTT. Its protein is CASSLQGFGNQPQHF.

This clone was recorded once. This sequence joins TRBV11-3 and TRBJ1-1, with a weak D call TRBD1 (6 bases). V was cut by 5 bases and J by 4 bases, with 11 bases left in between. Per the germline V gene, CDR1 is SGHNT and CDR2 is YENEEA. There are 13 residues in the CDR3. Here the CDR3 DNA reads TGTGCCAGCAGCCTCGACAGGAGCACTGAAGCTTTCTTT. This gives the protein CASSLDRSTEAFF.

J is TRBJ2-3 and V is TRBV5-4; no clear D. Trimming removed 0 bases from V and 0 bases from J, with 5 bases in between. The CDR3 spans 14 residues. Germline values: CDR1 SGHNT, CDR2 YYREEE (reference sequence). CDR3 sequence: CASSLDPSTDTQYF. CDR3 nucleotide sequence: TGTGCCAGCAGCTTGGACCCTAGCACAGATACGCAGTATTTT.

The V call is TRBV14, the J call TRBJ1-2; 10 positions agree with TRBD1. Germline trimming cut 4 bases from V and 4 bases from J; bases unmatched to any gene: 6. This CDR3 has 15 residues. The germline V gene has CDR1 SGHDN and CDR2 FVKESK. CDR3 region: CASSPWTGGGYGYTF. The CDR3 region has the DNA TGTGCCAGCAGCCCCTGGACAGGGGGTGGCTATGGCTACACCTTC. The variable domain in full, with the rest retrieved from reference TRBV14 and TRBJ1-2, is EAGVTQFPSHSVIEKGQTVTLRCDPISGHDNLYWYRRVMGKEIKFLLHFVKESKQDESGMPNNRFLAERTGGTYSTLKVQPAELEDSGVYFCASSPWTGGGYGYTFGSGTRLTVV.

This chain uses TRBV18 with TRBJ1-4; TRBD1 is a possible D gene (5 bases). This CDR3 is built from 15 residues. Germline lookup yields CDR1 KGHSH and CDR2 LQKENI. Trimming removed 0 bases from V and 8 bases from J, with 13 bases in between. In DNA, the CDR3 is TGTGCCAGCTCACCACCGGATACAGGAAGGGAAAAACTGTTTTTT. It is translated as CASSPPDTGREKLFF.

The gene calls are TRBV7-2 and TRBJ2-1; the D is unclear. V was clipped by 6 bases and J by 6 bases, with 6 bases between them. CDR3 size: 11 residues. Germline CDR1 SGHTA, CDR2 FQGNSA. CDR3 in DNA: TGTGCCAGCAGTCGGGCCAATGAGCAGTTCTTC. This sequence encodes CASSRANEQFF.

The chain links TRBV7-2 to TRBJ1-5, with D possibly being TRBD1 (5 bases). The CDR3 runs 14 residues. The V end was cut by 5 bases, the J end by 6 bases, with 14 bases between. Per germline, CDR1 SGHTA and CDR2 FQGNSA. The CDR3: CASSGGGTGQPQHF. The DNA of the CDR3 is TGTGCCAGCAGCGGGGGGGGGACGGGTCAGCCCCAGCATTTT.

This chain connects TRBV6-2 or TRBV6-3 to TRBJ2-7; tentative D call: TRBD1 (5 bases). The CDR3 has 15 residues. The germline V gene has CDR1 MNHEY and CDR2 SVGEGT. V gave up 2 bases and J gave up 4 bases, with 15 bases separating them. The CDR3 DNA follows: TGTGCCAGCAGTTACAGGATCAGGGCCCTTTACGAGCAGTACTTC. As protein: CASSYRIRALYEQYF.

This clone appeared once. The rearrangement uses TRBV4-1 and TRBJ2-7, with TRBD1 matching over 8 bases. The CDR3 is made up of 14 amino acids. Germline V gives CDR1 MGHRA, CDR2 YSYEKL. V was pared by 1 base and J by 7 bases, with 6 bases of the junction left unmatched. The DNA of the CDR3 is TGCGCCAGCAGCCAAGGGACAGGGTCAAGGGAGCAGTACTTC. This gives the protein CASSQGTGSREQYF.